This T cell receptor (beta chain) appears in the sequencing data of a study of T cell clonality in common variable immunodeficiency. A word on this clone: Its antigen is not identified. The DNA ends 3 residues before the CDR3 does, and the rest of the CDR3 is filled in from the germline J gene.

V lost 4 bases to trimming and J lost 5 bases, with 11 bases between them. Germline V gene sequence: CDR1 SGHTA, CDR2 FQGNSA. The CDR3 covers 13 residues. The protocol was immunoSEQ multiplex PCR, while the TCRdb copy is restricted to in-frame clones and leaves out a portion. The sample has fewer than 25,000 clones, none seen only once. Reduced serum IgG, IgA and/or IgM plus specific antibody deficiency defined CVID. CVID subjects were neither ill nor on immunomodulatory or immunosuppressive medication at sampling. Whole-study results and caveats: Compared with healthy controls, CVID subjects showed increased TCRbeta clonality, mostly in about a third. Common variable immunodeficiency TCR beta sequences reportedly had fewer deletions and N-nucleotide insertions.

The sample taken for sequencing was peripheral blood mononuclear cells. This TCR came from a human donor with common variable immunodeficiency. The V and J genes are TRBV7-2 and TRBJ2-5; D is possibly TRBD1 (6 bases). CDR3 DNA, as far as it was read: TGTGCCAGCAGCTCCAGGGGATTTGAGACC. Its protein is CASSSRGFET. In full, the CDR3 reads CASSSRGFETQYF.